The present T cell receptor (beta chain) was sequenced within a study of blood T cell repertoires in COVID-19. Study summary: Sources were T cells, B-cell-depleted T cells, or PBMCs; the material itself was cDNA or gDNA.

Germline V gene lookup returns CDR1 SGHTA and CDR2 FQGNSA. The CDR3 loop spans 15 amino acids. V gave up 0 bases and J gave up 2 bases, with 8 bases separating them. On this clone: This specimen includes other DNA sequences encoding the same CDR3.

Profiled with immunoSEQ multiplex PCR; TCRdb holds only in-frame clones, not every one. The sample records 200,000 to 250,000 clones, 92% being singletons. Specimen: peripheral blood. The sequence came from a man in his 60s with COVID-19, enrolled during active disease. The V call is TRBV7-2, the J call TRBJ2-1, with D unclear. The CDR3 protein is CASSLAGTTYNEQFF. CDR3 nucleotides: TGTGCCAGCAGCTTAGCGGGCACCACCTACAATGAGCAGTTCTTC.